These 2 T cell receptor beta chains came from one sample sequenced in a study of CD8+CD57+ T cells in acquired aplastic anemia. Both TCR beta VDJ combination and CDR3 sequence profiling were carried out. Genomic DNA was the template for this profiling. TCRdb passed the reads through MiXCR, listing each CDR3 protein once. In the table there are roughly 150,000 distinct CDR3 sequences, 35% to 55% of which are singletons. Sequenced: sorted CD4+, CD8+, or CD8+CD57+ T cells (not recorded which) from PBMCs. These receptors came from a human donor in good health.

At least ten counts were recorded for this clonotype. The V call is TRBV6-1, the J call TRBJ1-4; no clear D gene. V was clipped by 5 bases and J by 5 bases, with 6 bases between them. This CDR3 contains 12 residues. Germline V gene lookup returns CDR1 MNHNS and CDR2 SASEGT. The CDR3 region is CASSRGNEKLFF. CDR3 nucleotide sequence: TGTGCCAGCAGTCGCGGAAATGAAAAACTGTTTTTT.

The chain recombines TRBV18 with TRBJ2-1; the D is unclear. CDR3 size: 13 residues. V was trimmed by 0 bases and J by 9 bases, leaving 9 bases between them. From germline, CDR1 is KGHSH and CDR2 LQKENI. The CDR3 spells CASSPPAGGEQFF. Here the CDR3 DNA reads TGTGCCAGCTCACCACCCGCTGGCGGTGAGCAGTTCTTC. Full variable domain (remainder filled in from reference TRBV18 and TRBJ2-1): NAGVMQNPRHLVRRRGQEARLRCSPMKGHSHVYWYRQLPEEGLKFMVYLQKENIIDESGMPKERFSAEFPKEGPSILRIQQVVRGDSAAYFCASSPPAGGEQFFGPGTRLTVL.